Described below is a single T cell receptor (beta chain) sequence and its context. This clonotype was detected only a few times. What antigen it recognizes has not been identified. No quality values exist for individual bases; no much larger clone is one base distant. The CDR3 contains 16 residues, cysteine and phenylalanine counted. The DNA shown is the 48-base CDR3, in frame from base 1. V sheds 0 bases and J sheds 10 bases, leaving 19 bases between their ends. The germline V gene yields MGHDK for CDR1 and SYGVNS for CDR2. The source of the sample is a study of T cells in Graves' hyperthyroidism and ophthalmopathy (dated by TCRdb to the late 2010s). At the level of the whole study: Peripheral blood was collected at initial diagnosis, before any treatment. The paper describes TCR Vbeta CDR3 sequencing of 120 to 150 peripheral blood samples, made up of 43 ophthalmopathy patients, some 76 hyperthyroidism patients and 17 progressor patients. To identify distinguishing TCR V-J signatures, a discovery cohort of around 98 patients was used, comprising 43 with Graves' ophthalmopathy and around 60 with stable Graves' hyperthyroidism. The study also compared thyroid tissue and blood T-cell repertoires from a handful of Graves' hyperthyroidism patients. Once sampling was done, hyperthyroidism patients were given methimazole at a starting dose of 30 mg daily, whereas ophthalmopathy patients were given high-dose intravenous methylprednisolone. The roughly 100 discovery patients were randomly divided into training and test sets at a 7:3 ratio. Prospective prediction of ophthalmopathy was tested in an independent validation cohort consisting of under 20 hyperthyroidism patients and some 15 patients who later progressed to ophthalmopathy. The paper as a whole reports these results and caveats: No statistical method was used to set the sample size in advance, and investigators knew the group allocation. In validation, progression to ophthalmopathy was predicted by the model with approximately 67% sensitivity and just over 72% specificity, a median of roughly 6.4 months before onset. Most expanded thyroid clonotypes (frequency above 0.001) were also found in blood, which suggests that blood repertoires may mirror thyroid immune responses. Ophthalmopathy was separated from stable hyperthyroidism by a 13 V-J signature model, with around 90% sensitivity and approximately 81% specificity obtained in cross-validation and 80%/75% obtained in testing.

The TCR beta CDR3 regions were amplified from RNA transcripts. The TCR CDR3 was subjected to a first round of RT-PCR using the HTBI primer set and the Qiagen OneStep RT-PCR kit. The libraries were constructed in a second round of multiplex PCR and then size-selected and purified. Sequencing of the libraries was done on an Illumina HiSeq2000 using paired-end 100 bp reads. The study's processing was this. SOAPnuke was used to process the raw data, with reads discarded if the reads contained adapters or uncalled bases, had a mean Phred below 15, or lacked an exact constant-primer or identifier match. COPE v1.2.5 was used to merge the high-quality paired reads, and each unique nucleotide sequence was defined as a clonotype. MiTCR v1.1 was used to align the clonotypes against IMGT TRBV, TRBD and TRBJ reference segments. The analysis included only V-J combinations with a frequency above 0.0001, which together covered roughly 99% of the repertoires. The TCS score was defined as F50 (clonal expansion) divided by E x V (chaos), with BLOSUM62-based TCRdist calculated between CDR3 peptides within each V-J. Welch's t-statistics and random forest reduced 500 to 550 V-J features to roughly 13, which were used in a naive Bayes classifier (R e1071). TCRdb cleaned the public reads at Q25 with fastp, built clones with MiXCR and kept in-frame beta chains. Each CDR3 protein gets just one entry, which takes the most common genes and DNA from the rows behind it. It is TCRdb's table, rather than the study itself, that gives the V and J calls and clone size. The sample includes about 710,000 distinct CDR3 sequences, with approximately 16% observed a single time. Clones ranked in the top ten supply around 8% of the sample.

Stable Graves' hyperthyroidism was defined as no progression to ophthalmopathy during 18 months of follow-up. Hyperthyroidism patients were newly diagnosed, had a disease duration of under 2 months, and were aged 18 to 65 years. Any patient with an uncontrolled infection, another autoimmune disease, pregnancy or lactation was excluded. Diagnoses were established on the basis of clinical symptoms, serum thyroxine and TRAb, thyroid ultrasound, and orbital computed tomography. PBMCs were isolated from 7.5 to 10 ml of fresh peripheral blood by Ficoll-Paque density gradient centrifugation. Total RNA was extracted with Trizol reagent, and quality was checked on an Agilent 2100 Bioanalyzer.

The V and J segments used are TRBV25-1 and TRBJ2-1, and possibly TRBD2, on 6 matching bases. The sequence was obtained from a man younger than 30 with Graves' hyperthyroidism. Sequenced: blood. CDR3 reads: CASSEYRPARGMEQFF. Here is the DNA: TGTGCCAGCAGTGAATATAGGCCAGCGCGGGGAATGGAGCAGTTCTTC.